Presented here are 12 T cell receptor beta chains from one specimen sequenced in a study of blood T cell repertoires in COVID-19. Repertoires were generated with immunoSEQ multiplex PCR, while TCRdb's copy carries only in-frame clones and drops some. The table lists roughly 87,000 clones, 55% to 75% of them singletons. The sample comprised peripheral blood. These receptors all come from a woman of 80 years or more with acute or convalescent COVID-19.

This chain uses TRBV6-4 with TRBJ2-3; weak D call: TRBD1 (5 bases). This CDR3 comprises 14 residues. Germline CDR1 and CDR2: MRHNA and SNTAGT. V lost 3 bases, J lost 1 base, and 8 bases lay in between. DNA for the CDR3: TGTGCCAGCAGTGAGGAACAGGGCACAGATACGCAGTATTTT. It encodes CASSEEQGTDTQYF.

This clone was picked up many times. J is TRBJ1-2 and V is TRBV4-3, with 7 bases lining up with TRBD1. Germline CDR1 is LGHNA and CDR2 is YSLEER. The CDR3 sequence is 15 residues long. The V segment lost 1 base and the J segment 7 bases; nucleotides outside the gene matches: 9. CDR3 in DNA: TGCGCCAGCAGCCAAGGGAACAGGGGAGGAGGTGGCTACACCTTC. Encoded protein: CASSQGNRGGGGYTF.

The chain has TRBV9 and TRBJ1-1; no firm D call. Between the trimmed V and J ends, which lost 7 bases and 3 bases, there was a span of 16 bases. Looked up from germline, CDR1 is SGDLS and CDR2 is YYNGEE. The CDR3 has 14 residues. The CDR3 loop is CASGPPGEHTEAFF. In DNA, the CDR3 is TGTGCCAGCGGTCCCCCCGGGGAACACACTGAAGCTTTCTTT. The full variable domain, in which reference TRBV9 and TRBJ1-1 provide the parts outside the CDR3, is DSGVTQTPKHLITATGQRVTLRCSPRSGDLSVYWYQQSLDQGLQFLIQYYNGEERAKGNILERFSAQQFPDLHSELNLSSLELGDSALYFCASGPPGEHTEAFFGQGTRLTVV.

The table lists this clone with a few counts. The chain has TRBV10-3 and TRBJ2-2, with 11 bases that match TRBD2. Looked up from germline, CDR1 is ENHRY and CDR2 is SYGVKD. The CDR3 covers 17 residues. Losses at the gene ends were 8 bases for V and 3 bases for J; bases not matched to a gene: 11. This chain's CDR3 is CAIQPTSGGIYTGELFF. In DNA, the CDR3 is TGTGCCATCCAGCCCACTAGCGGGGGTATATACACCGGGGAGCTGTTTTTT.

The V call is TRBV4-3, the J call TRBJ2-5; 7 nucleotides match TRBD2. V dropped 0 bases and J dropped 1; count of bases not matched to a gene: 5. Germline CDR1 LGHNA, CDR2 YSLEER. CDR3 length: 16 amino acids. The CDR3 bases are TGCGCCAGCAGCCAAGATTGGGGGGGTGTCCAAGAGACCCAGTACTTC. Protein: CASSQDWGGVQETQYF.

The rearrangement joins TRBV7-2 to TRBJ2-1, with D tentatively TRBD1 (5 bases). The germline V gene has CDR1 SGHTA and CDR2 FQGNSA. This CDR3 spans 15 amino acids. Deletions cut 5 bases from V and 3 bases from J, with 14 bases between. The CDR3 nucleotides are TGTGCCAGCAGCCAAGGGGCTGGTAGCTACAATGAGCAGTTCTTC. It specifies CASSQGAGSYNEQFF. The variable domain in full, completed from reference TRBV7-2 and TRBJ2-1, reads GAGVSQSPSNKVTEKGKDVELRCDPISGHTALYWYRQSLGQGLEFLIYFQGNSAPDKSGLPSDRFSAERTGGSVSTLTIQRTQQEDSAVYLCASSQGAGSYNEQFFGPGTRLTVL.

The rearrangement uses TRBV6-5 and TRBJ1-2; TRBD1 agrees at 7 bases. CDR3 length: 13 residues. Germline CDR1 reads MNHEY; CDR2 reads SVGAGI. V shed 7 bases and J 8 bases; nucleotides not matched to a gene: 10. The CDR3 region has the DNA TGTGCCAGCACCGAGAGGGGGCCAGGAGGCTACACCTTC. Translated: CASTERGPGGYTF.

About this clone: The identical CDR3 is also encoded by other nucleotide sequences in the sample. This chain uses TRBV3-1 (or the pseudogene TRBV3-2) with TRBJ1-3, with 7 bases fitting TRBD1. The CDR3 loop spans 15 amino acids. CDR1 LGHDT and CDR2 YNNKEL come from the germline V gene (reference sequence). V trimming: 4 bases; J trimming: 4 bases; junction bases outside the gene matches: 7. CDR3 protein: CASSPDRVSGNTIYF. CDR3 nucleotides: TGTGCCAGCAGCCCCGACAGGGTCTCGGGAAACACCATATATTTT.

V is TRBV19 and J is TRBJ2-3; D unresolved. Germline V lookup: CDR1 LNHDA, CDR2 SQIVND (reference sequence). Trimming removed 5 bases at V and 6 bases at J, with 12 bases between. The CDR3 loop spans 13 amino acids. In DNA form, the CDR3 reads TGTGCCAGTAGTCCCATCCCCGAGGATACGCAGTATTTT. Residues: CASSPIPEDTQYF.

The count of this clone is one. V is TRBV7-9 and J is TRBJ1-4; D is undetermined. Germline values: CDR1 SEHNR, CDR2 FQNEAQ (reference sequence). Deletions cut 5 bases from V and 8 bases from J, with 15 bases between. There are 14 residues in the CDR3. The CDR3 here is CASSDAGVREKLFF. CDR3 DNA: TGTGCCAGCAGCGACGCCGGGGTCCGGGAAAAACTGTTTTTT.

This chain links TRBV4-1 with TRBJ1-1, with TRBD1 identical over 8 bases. V trimming: 1 base; J trimming: 2 bases; junction bases outside the gene matches: 3. The CDR3 sequence is 15 residues long. Germline V gene sequence: CDR1 MGHRA, CDR2 YSYEKL. The CDR3 nucleotides are TGCGCCAGCAGCCAAGCGGACAGGGAAAACACTGAAGCTTTCTTT. Translation: CASSQADRENTEAFF.

J is TRBJ2-4 and V is TRBV9; perhaps TRBD1 as D (6 bases). Looked up from germline, CDR1 is SGDLS and CDR2 is YYNGEE. V was cut by 4 bases and J by 2 bases, with 16 bases left in between. The CDR3 has 16 residues. CDR3 in amino acids: CASSPSIGTPKNIQYF. Written as DNA, the CDR3 is TGTGCCAGCAGCCCCTCCATAGGGACACCCAAAAACATTCAGTACTTC. Filled out from reference TRBV9 and TRBJ2-4, the complete variable domain reads DSGVTQTPKHLITATGQRVTLRCSPRSGDLSVYWYQQSLDQGLQFLIQYYNGEERAKGNILERFSAQQFPDLHSELNLSSLELGDSALYFCASSPSIGTPKNIQYFGAGTRLSVL.